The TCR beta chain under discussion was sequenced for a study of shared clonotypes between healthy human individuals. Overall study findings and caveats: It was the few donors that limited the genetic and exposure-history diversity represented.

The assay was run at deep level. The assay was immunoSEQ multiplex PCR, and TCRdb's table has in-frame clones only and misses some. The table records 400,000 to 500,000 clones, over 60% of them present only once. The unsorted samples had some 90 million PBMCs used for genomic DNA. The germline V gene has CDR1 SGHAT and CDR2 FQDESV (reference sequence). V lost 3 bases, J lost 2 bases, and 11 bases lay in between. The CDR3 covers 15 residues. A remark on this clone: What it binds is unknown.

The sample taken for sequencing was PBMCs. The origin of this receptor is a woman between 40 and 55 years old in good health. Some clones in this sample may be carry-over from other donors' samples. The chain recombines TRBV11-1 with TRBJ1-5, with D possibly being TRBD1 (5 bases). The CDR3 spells CASSLGQGRNQPQHF. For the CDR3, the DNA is TGTGCCAGCAGCTTGGGGCAGGGTCGCAATCAGCCCCAGCATTTT.